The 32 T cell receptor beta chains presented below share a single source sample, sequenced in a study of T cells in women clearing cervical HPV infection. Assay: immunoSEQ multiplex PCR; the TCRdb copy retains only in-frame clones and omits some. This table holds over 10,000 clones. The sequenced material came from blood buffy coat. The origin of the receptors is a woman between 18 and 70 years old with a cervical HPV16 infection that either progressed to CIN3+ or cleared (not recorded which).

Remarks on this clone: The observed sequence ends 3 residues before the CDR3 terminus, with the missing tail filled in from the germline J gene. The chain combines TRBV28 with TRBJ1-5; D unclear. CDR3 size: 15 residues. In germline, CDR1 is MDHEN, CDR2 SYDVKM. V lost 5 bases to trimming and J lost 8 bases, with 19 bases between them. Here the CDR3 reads CASSVLSGNQEPQHF. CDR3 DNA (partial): TGTGCCAGCAGTGTTTTATCGGGGAATCAGGAGCCC.

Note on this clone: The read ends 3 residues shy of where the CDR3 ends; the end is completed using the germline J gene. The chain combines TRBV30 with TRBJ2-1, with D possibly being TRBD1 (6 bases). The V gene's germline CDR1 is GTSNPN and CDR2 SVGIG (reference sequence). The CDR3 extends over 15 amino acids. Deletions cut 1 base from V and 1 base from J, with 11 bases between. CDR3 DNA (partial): TGTGCCTGGAGTGGTCAGGGGATGTCCTACAATGAG. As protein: CAWSGQGMSYNE. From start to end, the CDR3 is CAWSGQGMSYNEQFF.

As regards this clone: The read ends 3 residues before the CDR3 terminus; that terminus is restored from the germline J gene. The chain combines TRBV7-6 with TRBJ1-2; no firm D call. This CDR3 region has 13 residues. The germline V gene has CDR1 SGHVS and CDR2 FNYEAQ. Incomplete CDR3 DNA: TGTGCCAGCAGCTTTGGATACACAGATACC. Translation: CASSFGYTDT. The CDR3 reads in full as CASSFGYTDTYTF.

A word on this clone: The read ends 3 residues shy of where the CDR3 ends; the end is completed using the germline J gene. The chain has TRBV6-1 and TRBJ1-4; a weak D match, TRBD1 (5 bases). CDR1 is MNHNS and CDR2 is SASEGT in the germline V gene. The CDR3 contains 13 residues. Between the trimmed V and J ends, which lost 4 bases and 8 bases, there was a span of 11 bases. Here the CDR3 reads CASSAGYQEKLFF. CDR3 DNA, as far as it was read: TGTGCCAGCAGTGCAGGGTACCAAGAAAAA.

The CDR3 loop is CASRDGQGRLQPQHF. The CDR3 DNA, read in part, is TGTGCCAGTAGGGATGGACAGGGGAGGTTACAGCCC. This chain joins TRBV19 and TRBJ1-5; the match to TRBD1 covers 9 bases. The CDR3 end lies 3 residues beyond the end of the read and is filled in from the germline J gene. Germline V gives CDR1 LNHDA, CDR2 SQIVND (reference sequence). Germline trimming cut 6 bases from V and 7 bases from J; bases unmatched to any gene: 10. This CDR3 is 15 amino acids long.

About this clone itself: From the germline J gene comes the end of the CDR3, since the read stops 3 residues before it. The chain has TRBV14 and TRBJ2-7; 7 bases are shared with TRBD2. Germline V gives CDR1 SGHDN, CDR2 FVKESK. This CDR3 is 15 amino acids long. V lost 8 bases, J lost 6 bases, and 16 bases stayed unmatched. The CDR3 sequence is CASGLGSGARREQYF. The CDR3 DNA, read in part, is TGTGCCAGCGGCTTGGGGAGCGGGGCCAGACGCGAG.

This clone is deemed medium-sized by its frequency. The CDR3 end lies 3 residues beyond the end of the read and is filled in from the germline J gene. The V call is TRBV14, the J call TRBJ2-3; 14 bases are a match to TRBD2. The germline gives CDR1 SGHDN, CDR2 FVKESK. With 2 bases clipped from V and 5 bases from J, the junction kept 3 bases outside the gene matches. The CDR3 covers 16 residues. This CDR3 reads CASSQWTSGGIDTQYF. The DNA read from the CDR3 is TGTGCCAGCAGCCAATGGACTAGCGGGGGGATAGATACG. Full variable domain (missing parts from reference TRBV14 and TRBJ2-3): EAGVTQFPSHSVIEKGQTVTLRCDPISGHDNLYWYRRVMGKEIKFLLHFVKESKQDESGMPNNRFLAERTGGTYSTLKVQPAELEDSGVYFCASSQWTSGGIDTQYFGPGTRLTVL.

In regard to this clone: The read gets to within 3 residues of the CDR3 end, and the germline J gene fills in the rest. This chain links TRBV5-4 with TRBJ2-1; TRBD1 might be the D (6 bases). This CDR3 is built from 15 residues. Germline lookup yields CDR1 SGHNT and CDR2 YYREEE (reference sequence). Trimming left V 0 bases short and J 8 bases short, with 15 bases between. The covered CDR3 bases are TGTGCCAGCAGCTTGGCCCTGACAGGATCCGATGAG. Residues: CASSLALTGSDE. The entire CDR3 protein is CASSLALTGSDEQFF.

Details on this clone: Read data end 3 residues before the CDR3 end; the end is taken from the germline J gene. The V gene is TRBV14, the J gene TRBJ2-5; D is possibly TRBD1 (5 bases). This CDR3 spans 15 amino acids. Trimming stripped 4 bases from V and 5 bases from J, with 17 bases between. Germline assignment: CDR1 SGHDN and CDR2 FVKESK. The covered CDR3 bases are TGTGCCAGCAGCCCGTTTACAGGTTTTGGGGAGACC. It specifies CASSPFTGFGET. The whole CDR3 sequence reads CASSPFTGFGETQYF.

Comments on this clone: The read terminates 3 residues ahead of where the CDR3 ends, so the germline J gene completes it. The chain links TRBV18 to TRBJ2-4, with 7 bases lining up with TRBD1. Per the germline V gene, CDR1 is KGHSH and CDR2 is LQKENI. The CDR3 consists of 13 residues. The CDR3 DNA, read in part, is TGTGCCAGCTCACAGGGGGCGCGGTATGGT. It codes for CASSQGARYG. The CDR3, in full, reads CASSQGARYGQYF. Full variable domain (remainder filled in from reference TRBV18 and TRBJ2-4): NAGVMQNPRHLVRRRGQEARLRCSPMKGHSHVYWYRQLPEEGLKFMVYLQKENIIDESGMPKERFSAEFPKEGPSILRIQQVVRGDSAAYFCASSQGARYGQYFGAGTRLSVL.

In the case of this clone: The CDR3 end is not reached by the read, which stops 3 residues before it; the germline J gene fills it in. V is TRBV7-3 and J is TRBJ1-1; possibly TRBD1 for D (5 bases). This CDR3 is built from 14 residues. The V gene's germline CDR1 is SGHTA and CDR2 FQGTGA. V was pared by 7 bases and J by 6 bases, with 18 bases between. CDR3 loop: CASKRNGGFSEAFF. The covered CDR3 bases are TGTGCCAGCAAGAGAAACGGGGGTTTTTCTGAA.

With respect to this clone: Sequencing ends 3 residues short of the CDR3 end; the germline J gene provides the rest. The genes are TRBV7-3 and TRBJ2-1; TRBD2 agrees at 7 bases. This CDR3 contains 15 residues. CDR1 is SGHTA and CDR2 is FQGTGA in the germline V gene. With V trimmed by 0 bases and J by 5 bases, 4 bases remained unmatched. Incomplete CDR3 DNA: TGTGCCAGCAGCTTAACAGCGGGACTACACAATGAG. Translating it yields CASSLTAGLHNE. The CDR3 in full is CASSLTAGLHNEQFF.

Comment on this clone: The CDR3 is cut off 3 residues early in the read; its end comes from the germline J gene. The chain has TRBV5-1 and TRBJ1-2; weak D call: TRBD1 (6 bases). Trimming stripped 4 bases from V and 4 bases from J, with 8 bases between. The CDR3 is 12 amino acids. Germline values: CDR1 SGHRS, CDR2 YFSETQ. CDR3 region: CASSEDSYGYTF. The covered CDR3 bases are TGCGCCAGCAGCGAGGACAGCTATGGC. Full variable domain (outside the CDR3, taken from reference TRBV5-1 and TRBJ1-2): KAGVTQTPRYLIKTRGQQVTLSCSPISGHRSVSWYQQTPGQGLQFLFEYFSETQRNKGNFPGRFSGRQFSNSRSEMNVSTLELGDSALYLCASSEDSYGYTFGSGTRLTVV.

CDR3 DNA (partial): TGTGCCAGCAGTTTACAGGGGGGCTATGGC. Encoded protein: CASSLQGGYG. The full CDR3 protein is CASSLQGGYGYTF. V is TRBV27 and J is TRBJ1-2; 7 nucleotides match TRBD1. The read falls 3 residues short of the CDR3 end, and the missing part is taken from the germline J gene. The CDR3 spans 13 residues. J lost 4 bases, V lost 2 bases, and 1 base had no gene match. Germline CDR1 is MNHEY and CDR2 is SMNVEV (reference sequence).

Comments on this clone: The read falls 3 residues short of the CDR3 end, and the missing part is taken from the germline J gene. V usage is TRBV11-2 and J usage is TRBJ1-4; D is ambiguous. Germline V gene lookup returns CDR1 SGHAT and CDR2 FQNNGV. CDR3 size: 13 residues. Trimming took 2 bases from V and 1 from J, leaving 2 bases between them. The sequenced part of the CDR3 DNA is TGTGCCAGCAGCTTACGAACTAATGAAAAA. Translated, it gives CASSLRTNEK. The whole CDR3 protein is CASSLRTNEKLFF.

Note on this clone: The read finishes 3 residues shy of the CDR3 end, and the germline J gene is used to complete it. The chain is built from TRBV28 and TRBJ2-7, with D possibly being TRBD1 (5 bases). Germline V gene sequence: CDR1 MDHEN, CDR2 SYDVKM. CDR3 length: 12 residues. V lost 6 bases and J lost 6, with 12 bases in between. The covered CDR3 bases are TGTGCCAGCAGAGGCAGGGTAGCCGAG. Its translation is CASRGRVAE. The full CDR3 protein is CASRGRVAEQYF. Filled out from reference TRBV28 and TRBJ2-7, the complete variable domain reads DVKVTQSSRYLVKRTGEKVFLECVQDMDHENMFWYRQDPGLGLRLIYFSYDVKMKEKGDIPEGYSVSREKKERFSLILESASTNQTSMYLCASRGRVAEQYFGPGTRLTVT.

CDR3 bases read: TGTGCCAGCAGCCATACTAGCGTGGGAGATACG. Protein product: CASSHTSVGDT. The complete CDR3 protein is CASSHTSVGDTQYF. The chain recombines TRBV11-3 with TRBJ2-3; 7 nucleotides align to TRBD2. The CDR3 is cut off 3 residues early in the read; its end comes from the germline J gene. The V gene's germline CDR1 is SGHNT and CDR2 YENEEA. V lost 5 bases and J lost 5; bases outside the gene matches: 7. The CDR3 runs to 14 residues.

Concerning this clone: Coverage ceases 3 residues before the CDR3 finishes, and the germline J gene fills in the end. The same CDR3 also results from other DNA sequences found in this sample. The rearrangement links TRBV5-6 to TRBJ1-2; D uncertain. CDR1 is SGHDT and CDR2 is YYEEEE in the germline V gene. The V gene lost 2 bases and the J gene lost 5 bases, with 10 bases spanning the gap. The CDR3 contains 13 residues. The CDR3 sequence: CASSLGQEYGYTF. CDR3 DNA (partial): TGTGCCAGCAGCTTAGGTCAGGAGTATGGC.

The CDR3 bases that were read are TGTGCCACCAGCAGATCGGACTTAGTGGGGGAGACC. This translates into CATSRSDLVGET. The full CDR3 is CATSRSDLVGETQYF. The V and J genes are TRBV15 and TRBJ2-5, with D possibly TRBD2 on 5 matching bases. The read terminates 3 residues before the CDR3 end, so the remaining end is supplied by the germline J gene. Germline-derived CDR1 and CDR2 are LNHNV and YYDKDF (reference sequence). CDR3 length: 15 amino acids. The V end was cut by 2 bases, the J end by 5 bases, with 15 bases between.

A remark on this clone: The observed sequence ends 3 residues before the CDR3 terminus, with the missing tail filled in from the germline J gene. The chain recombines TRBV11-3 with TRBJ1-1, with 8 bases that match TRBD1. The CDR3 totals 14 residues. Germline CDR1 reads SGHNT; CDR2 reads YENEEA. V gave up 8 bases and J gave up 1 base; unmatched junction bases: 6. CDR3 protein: CASGDRGGNTEAFF. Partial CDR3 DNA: TGTGCCAGCGGAGACAGGGGAGGGAACACTGAA.

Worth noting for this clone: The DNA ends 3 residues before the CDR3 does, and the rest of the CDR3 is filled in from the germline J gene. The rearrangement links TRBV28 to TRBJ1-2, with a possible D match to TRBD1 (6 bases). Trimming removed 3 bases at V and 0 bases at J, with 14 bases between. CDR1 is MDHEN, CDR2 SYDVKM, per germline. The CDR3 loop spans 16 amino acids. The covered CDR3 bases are TGTGCCAGCAGTTTGACAGGCTTCCGAGCTAACTATGGC. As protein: CASSLTGFRANYG. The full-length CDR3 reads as CASSLTGFRANYGYTF.

The CDR3 loop reads CASSIQYRAYGQYF. CDR3 DNA, as far as it was read: TGTGCCAGTAGTATTCAATACAGGGCCTATGGT. This chain connects TRBV19 to TRBJ2-4; D perhaps matches TRBD1 (6 bases). Sequencing ends 3 residues short of the CDR3 end; the germline J gene provides the rest. The CDR3 covers 14 residues. The germline CDR1 and CDR2 sequences are LNHDA and SQIVND (reference sequence).

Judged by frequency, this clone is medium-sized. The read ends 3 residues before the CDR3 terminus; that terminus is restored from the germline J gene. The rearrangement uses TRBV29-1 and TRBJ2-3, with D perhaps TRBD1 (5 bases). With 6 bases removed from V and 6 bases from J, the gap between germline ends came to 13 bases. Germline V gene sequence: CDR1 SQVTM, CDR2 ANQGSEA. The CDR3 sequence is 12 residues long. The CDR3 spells CSVAQGSDTQYF. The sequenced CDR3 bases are TGCAGCGTGGCCCAGGGATCGGATACG.

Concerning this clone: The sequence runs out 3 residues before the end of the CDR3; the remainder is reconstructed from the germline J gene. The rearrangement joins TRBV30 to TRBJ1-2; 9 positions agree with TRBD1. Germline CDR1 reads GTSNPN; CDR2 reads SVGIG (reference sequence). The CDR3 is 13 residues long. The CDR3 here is CAWRGWDREGYTF. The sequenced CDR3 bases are TGTGCCTGGAGAGGGTGGGACAGGGAAGGC.

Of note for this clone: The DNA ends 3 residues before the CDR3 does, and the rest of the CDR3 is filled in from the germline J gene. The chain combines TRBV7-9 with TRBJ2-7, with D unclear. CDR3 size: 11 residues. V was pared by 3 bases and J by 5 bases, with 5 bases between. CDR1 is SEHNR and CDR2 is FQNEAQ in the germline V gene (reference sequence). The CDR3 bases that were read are TGTGCCAGCAGCTTGGGCAACGAG. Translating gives CASSLGNE. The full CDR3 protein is CASSLGNEQYF.

This CDR3 is CASSPLTGVSSYEQYF. CDR3 DNA, as far as it was read: TGTGCCAGCTCACCACTTACAGGGGTCAGCTCCTACGAG. The chain couples TRBV18 to TRBJ2-7; 7 positions match TRBD1. The CDR3 extends 3 residues past the end of the read, so its final part is completed from the germline J gene. The CDR3 runs 16 residues. V shed 1 base and J 0 bases; nucleotides not matched to a gene: 6. Germline V gene lookup returns CDR1 KGHSH and CDR2 LQKENI.

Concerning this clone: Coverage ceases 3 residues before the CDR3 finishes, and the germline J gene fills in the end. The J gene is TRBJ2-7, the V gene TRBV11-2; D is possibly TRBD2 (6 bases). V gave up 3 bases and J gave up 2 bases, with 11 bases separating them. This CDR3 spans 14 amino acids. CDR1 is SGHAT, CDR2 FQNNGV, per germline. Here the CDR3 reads CASSFSRGAYEQYF. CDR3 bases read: TGTGCCAGCAGCTTTAGCCGCGGGGCCTACGAG.

The chain's CDR3 is CASSFQGSWQPQHF. The sequenced part of the CDR3 DNA is TGTGCCAGCAGCTTTCAGGGTTCGTGGCAGCCC. The chain has TRBV7-8 and TRBJ1-5, with a weak D call TRBD1 (5 bases). The CDR3 extends 3 residues past the end of the read, so its final part is completed from the germline J gene. CDR1 SGHVS and CDR2 FQNEAQ come from the germline V gene. The CDR3 runs 14 residues. V lost 3 bases and J 7 bases, leaving 13 bases between the germline ends.

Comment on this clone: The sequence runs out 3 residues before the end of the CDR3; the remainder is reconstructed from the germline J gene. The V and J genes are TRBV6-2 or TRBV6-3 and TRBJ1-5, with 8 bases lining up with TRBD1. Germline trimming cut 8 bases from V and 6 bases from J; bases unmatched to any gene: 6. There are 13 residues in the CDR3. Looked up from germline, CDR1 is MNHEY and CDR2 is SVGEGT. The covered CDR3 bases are TGTGCCAGCTCGGACAGGGAACGTCAGCCC. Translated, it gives CASSDRERQP. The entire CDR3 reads CASSDRERQPQHF.

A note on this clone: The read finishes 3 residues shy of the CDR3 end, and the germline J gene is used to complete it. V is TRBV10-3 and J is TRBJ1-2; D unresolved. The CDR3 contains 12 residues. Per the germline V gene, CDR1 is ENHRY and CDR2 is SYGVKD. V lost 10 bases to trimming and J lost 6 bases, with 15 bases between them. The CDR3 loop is CATSTPGDGYTF. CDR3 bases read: TGTGCCACCTCGACGCCCGGGGATGGC.

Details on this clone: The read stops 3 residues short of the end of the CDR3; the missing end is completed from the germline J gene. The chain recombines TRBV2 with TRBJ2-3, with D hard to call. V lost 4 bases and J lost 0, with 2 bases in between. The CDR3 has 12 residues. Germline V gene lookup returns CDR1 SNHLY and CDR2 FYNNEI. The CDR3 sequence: CASSASTDTQYF. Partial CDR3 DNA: TGTGCCAGCAGTGCAAGCACAGATACG.

The CDR3 sequence: CSASGRGGSGANVLFF. Incomplete CDR3 DNA: TGCAGTGCTAGTGGGCGGGGGGGCTCTGGGGCCAACGTG. V and J are TRBV20-1 and TRBJ2-2; TRBD2 matches 9 bases. The read ends 3 residues early relative to the CDR3; the germline J gene fills the gap. This CDR3 contains 16 residues. In germline, CDR1 is DFQATT, CDR2 SNEGSKA (reference sequence).